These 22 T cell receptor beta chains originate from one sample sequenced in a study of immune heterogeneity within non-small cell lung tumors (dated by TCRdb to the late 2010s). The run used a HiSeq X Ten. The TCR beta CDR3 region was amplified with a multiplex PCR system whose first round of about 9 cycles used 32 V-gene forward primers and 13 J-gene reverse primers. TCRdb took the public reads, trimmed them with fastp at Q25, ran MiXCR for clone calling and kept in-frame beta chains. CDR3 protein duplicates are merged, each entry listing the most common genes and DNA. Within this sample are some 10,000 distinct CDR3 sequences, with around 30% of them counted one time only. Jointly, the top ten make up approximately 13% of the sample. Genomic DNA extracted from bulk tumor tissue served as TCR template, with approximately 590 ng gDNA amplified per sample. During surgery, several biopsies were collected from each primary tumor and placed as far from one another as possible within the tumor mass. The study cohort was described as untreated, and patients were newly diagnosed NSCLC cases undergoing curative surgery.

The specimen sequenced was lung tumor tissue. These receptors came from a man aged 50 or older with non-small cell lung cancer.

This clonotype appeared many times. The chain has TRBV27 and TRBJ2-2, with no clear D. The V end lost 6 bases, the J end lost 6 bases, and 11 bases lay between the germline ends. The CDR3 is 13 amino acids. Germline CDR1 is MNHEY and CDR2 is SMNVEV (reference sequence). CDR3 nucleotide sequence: TGTGCCAGCAGCAACGCCAGATCCGGGGAGCTGTTTTTT. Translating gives CASSNARSGELFF.

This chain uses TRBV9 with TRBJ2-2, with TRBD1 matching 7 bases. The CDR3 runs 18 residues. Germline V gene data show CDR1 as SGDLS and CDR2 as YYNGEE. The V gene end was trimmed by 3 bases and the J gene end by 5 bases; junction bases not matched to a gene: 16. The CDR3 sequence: CASSATGLGRPGTGELFF. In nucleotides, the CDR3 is TGTGCCAGCAGCGCGACAGGGTTAGGTCGACCCGGGACCGGGGAGCTGTTTTTT.

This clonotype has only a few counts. The CDR3 nucleotides are TGTGCCAGCAGCTATACTAGCGGGAGGGCTTACAATGAGCAGTTCTTC. Residues: CASSYTSGRAYNEQFF. The rearrangement uses TRBV5-4 and TRBJ2-1, with 13 bases identical to TRBD2. CDR1 is SGHNT, CDR2 YYREEE, per germline (reference sequence). J was trimmed by 4 bases and V by 3 bases; bases with no gene match: 4. The CDR3 sequence is 16 residues long. Together with reference TRBV5-4 and TRBJ2-1, the CDR3 gives the full variable domain: ETGVTQSPTHLIKTRGQQVTLRCSSQSGHNTVSWYQQALGQGPQFIFQYYREEENGRGNFPPRFSGLQFPNYSSELNVNALELDDSALYLCASSYTSGRAYNEQFFGPGTRLTVL.

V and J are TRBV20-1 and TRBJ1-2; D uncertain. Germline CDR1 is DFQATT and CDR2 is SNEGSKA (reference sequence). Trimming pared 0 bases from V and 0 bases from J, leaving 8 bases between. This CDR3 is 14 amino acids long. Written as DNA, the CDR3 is TGCAGTGCTAGAGATGAAGAGCCTAACTATGGCTACACCTTC. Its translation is CSARDEEPNYGYTF.

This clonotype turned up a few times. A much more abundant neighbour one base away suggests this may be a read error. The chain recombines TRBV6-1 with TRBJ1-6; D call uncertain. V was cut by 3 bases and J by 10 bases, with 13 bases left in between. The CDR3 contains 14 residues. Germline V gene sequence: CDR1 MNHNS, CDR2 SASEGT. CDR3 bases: TGTGCCAGCAGTGATTTAGGGTCGGACTCACCCCTCCACTTT. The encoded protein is CASSDLGSDSPLHF.

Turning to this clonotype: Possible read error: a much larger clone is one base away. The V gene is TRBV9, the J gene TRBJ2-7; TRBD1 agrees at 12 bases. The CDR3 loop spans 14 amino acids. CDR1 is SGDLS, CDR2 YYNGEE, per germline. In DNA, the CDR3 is TGTGTCAGCAGCGTCGGGACAGGGGGCCTCGAGCAGTACTTC. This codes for CVSSVGTGGLEQYF.

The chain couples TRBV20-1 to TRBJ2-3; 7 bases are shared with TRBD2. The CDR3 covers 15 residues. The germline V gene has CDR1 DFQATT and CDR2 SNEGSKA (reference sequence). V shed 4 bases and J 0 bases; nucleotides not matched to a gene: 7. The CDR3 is CSAIGRGRSTDTQYF. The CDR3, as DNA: TGCAGTGCTATAGGGAGGGGACGGAGCACAGATACGCAGTATTTT.

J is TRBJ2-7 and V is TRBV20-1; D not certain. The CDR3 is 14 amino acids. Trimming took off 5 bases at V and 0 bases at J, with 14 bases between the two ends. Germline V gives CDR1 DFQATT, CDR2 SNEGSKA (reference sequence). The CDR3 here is CSAPLSGSSYEQYF. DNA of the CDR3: TGCAGTGCTCCTCTTTCTGGCAGCTCCTACGAGCAGTACTTC.

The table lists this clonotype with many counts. DNA for the CDR3: TGTGCCGGCCAAAGGGACAGGGTTAGCAATCAGCCCCAGCATTTT. Its protein is CAGQRDRVSNQPQHF. The chain joins TRBV6-1 to TRBJ1-5, with 9 bases identical to TRBD1. This CDR3 is 15 amino acids long. Germline V CDR1 and CDR2: MNHNS, SASEGT. V dropped 11 bases and J dropped 0; count of bases not matched to a gene: 8.

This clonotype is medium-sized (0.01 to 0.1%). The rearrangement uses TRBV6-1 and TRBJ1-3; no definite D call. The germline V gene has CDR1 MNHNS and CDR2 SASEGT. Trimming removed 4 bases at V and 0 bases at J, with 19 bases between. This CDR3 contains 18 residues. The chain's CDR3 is CASSARFSGPSSGNTIYF. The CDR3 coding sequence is TGTGCCAGCAGTGCAAGGTTTTCGGGCCCGAGCTCTGGAAACACCATATATTTT.

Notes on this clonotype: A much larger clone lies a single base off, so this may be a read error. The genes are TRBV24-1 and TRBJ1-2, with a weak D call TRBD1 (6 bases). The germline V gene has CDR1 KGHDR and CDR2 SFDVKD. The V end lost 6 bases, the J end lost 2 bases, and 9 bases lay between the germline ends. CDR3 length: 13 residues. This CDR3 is CATSYQGNYGYTF. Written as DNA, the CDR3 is TGTGCCACCAGTTATCAGGGGAACTATGGCTACACCTTC.

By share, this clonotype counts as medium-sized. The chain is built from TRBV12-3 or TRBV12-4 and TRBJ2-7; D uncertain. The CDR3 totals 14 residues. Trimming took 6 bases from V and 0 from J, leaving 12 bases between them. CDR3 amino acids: CASSPRSGSYEQYF. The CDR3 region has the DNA TGTGCCAGCAGCCCAAGGTCCGGCTCCTACGAGCAGTACTTC.

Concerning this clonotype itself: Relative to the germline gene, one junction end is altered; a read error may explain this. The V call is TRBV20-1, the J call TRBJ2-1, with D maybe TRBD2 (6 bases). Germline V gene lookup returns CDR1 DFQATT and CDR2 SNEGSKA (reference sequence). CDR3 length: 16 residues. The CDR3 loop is CSAAGAEGTSYNQQFF. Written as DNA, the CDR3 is TGCAGTGCCGCCGGGGCAGAGGGAACTAGCTACAATCAGCAGTTCTTC.

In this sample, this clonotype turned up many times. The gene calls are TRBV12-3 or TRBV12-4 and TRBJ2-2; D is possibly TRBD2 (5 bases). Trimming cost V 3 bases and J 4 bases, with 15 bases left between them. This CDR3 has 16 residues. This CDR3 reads CASSFSWGRGTGELFF. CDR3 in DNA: TGTGCCAGCAGTTTCTCTTGGGGTCGGGGCACCGGGGAGCTGTTTTTT.

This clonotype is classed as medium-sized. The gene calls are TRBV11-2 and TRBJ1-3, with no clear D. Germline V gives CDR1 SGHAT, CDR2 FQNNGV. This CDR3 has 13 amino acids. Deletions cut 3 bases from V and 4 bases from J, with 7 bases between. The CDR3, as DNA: TGTGCCAGCAGCTTTTTTGGAGGAAACACCATATATTTT. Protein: CASSFFGGNTIYF.

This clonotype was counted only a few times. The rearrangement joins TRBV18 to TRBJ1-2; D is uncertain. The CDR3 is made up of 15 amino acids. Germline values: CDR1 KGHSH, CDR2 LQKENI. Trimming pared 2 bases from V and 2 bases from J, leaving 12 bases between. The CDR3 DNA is TGTGCCAGCTCACCAAACCAGGAGGGCAACTATGGCTACACCTTC. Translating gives CASSPNQEGNYGYTF.

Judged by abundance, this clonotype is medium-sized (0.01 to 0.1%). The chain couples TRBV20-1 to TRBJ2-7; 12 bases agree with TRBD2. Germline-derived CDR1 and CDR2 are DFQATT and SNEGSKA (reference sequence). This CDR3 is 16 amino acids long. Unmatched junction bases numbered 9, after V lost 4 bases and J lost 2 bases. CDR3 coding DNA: TGCAGTGCTAACCCGAGACTAGCGGGAGCGCCCTACGAGCAGTACTTC. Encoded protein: CSANPRLAGAPYEQYF.

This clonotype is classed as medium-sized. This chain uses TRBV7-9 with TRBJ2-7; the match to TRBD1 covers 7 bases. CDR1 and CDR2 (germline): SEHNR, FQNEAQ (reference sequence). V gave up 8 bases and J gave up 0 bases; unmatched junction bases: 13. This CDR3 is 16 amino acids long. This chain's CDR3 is CASDRGGQPDSYEQYF. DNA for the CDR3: TGTGCCAGCGACCGTGGGGGACAGCCCGACTCCTACGAGCAGTACTTC.

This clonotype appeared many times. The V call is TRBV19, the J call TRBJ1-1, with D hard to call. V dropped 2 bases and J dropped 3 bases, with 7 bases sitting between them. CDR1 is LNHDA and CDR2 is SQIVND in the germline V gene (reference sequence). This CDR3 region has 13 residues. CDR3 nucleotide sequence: TGTGCCAGTAGTATATACCCAGACACTGAAGCTTTCTTT. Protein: CASSIYPDTEAFF. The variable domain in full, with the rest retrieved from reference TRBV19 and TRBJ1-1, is DGGITQSPKYLFRKEGQNVTLSCEQNLNHDAMYWYRQDPGQGLRLIYYSQIVNDFQKGDIAEGYSVSREKKESFPLTVTSAQKNPTAFYLCASSIYPDTEAFFGQGTRLTVV.

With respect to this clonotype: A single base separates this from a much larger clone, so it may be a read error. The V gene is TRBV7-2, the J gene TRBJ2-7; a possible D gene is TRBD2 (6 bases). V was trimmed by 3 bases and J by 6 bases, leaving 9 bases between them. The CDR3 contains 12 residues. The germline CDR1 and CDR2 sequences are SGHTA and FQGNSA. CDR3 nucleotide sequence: TGTGCCAGCAGCTTGTACGGGGGCGAGCAGTACTTC. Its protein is CASSLYGGEQYF.

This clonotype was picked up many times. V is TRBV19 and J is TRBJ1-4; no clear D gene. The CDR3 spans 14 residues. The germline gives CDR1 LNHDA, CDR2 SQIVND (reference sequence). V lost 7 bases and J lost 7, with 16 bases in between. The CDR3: CASKGGLSLEKLFF. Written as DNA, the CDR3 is TGTGCCAGTAAAGGCGGGCTGTCACTTGAAAAACTGTTTTTT.

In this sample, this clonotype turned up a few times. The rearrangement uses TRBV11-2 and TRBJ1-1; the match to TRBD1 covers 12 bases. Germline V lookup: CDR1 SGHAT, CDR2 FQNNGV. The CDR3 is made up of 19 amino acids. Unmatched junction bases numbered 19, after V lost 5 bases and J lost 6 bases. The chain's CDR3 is CASSAVPTGTGGSTAEAFF. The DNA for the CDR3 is TGTGCCAGCAGCGCCGTTCCCACCGGGACAGGGGGCTCTACGGCTGAAGCTTTCTTT.